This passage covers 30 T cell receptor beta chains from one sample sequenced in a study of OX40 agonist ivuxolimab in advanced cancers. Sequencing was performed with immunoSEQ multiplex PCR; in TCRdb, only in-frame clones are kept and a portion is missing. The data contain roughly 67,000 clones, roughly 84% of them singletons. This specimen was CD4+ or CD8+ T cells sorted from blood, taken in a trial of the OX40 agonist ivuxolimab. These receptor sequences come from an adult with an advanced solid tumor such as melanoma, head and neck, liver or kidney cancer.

CDR3 coding DNA: TGTGCCAGCAGTCAATCATCCGGGGGGGTTAGCACAGATACGCAGTATTTT. It specifies CASSQSSGGVSTDTQYF. The rearrangement joins TRBV11-3 to TRBJ2-3; 8 nucleotides match TRBD2. The CDR3 length is 17 residues. The trim removed 6 bases at V and 0 bases at J, leaving 11 bases unmatched. Per germline, CDR1 SGHNT and CDR2 YENEEA.

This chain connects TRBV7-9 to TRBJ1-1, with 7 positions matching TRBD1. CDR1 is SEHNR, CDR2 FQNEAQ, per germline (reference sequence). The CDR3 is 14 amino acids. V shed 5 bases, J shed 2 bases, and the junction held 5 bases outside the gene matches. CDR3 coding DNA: TGTGCCAGCAGCAAAGACAGGGAAAACACTGAAGCTTTCTTT. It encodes CASSKDRENTEAFF.

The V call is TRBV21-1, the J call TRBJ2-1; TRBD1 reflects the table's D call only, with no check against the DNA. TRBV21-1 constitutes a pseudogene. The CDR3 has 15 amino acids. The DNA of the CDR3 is TGTGCCAGACCCCCGACGAAGGGGTGGTACAATGAGCAGTTCTTC. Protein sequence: CARPPTKGWYNEQFF.

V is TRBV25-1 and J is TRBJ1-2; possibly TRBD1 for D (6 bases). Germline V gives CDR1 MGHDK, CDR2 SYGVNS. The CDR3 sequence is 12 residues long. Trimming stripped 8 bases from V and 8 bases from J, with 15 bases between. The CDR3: CASGTRQDGYTF. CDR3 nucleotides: TGTGCCAGCGGTACCCGACAGGACGGCTACACCTTC.

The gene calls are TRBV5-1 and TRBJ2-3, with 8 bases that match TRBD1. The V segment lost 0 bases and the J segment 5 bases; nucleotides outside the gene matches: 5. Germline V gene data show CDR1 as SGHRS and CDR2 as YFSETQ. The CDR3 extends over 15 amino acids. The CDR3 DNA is TGCGCCAGCAGCTTGGACCAGGACAGGGTAGATACGCAGTATTTT. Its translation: CASSLDQDRVDTQYF.

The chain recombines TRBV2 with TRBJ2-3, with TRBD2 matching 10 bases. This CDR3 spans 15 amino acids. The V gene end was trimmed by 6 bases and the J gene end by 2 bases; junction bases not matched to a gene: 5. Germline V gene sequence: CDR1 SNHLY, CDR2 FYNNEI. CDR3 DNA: TGTGCCAGCAGGGAGCGGGGGGGATTCACAGATACGCAGTATTTT. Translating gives CASRERGGFTDTQYF.

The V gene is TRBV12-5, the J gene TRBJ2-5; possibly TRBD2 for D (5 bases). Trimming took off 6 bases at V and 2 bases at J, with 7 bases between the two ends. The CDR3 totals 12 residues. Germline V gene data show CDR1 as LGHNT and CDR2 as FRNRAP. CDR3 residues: CASGGVQETQYF. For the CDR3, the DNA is TGTGCTAGTGGCGGGGTGCAAGAGACCCAGTACTTC. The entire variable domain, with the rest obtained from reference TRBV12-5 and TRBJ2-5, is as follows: DARVTQTPRHKVTEMGQEVTMRCQPILGHNTVFWYRQTMMQGLELLAYFRNRAPLDDSGMPKDRFSAEMPDATLATLKIQPSEPRDSAVYFCASGGVQETQYFGPGTRLLVL.

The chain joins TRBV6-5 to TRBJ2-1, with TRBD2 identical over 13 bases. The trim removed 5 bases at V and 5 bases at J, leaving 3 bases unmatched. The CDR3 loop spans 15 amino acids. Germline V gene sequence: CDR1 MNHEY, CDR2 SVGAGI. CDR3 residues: CASSPGLAGNNEQFF. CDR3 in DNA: TGTGCCAGCAGTCCGGGACTAGCGGGGAACAATGAGCAGTTCTTC.

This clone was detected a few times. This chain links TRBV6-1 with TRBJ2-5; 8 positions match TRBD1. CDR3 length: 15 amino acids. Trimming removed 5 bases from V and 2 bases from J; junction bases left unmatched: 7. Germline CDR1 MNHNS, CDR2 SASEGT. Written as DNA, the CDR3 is TGTGCCAGCAGTTTATGGACAGGGACTCAAGAGACCCAGTACTTC. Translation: CASSLWTGTQETQYF.

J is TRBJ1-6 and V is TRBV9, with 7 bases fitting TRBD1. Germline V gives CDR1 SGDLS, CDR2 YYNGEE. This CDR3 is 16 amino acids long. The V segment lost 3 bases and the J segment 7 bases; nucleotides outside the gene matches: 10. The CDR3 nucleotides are TGTGCCAGCAGCGCGTTCGCGGGACAGTTGAATTCACCCCTCCACTTT. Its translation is CASSAFAGQLNSPLHF.

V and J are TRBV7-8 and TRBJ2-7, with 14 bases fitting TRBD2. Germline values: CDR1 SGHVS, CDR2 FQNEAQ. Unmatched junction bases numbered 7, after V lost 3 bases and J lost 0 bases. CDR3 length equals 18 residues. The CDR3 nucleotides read TGTGCCAGCAGCTTTCCGGGACTAGCGGGGGCGAGCTCCTACGAGCAGTACTTC. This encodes CASSFPGLAGASSYEQYF.

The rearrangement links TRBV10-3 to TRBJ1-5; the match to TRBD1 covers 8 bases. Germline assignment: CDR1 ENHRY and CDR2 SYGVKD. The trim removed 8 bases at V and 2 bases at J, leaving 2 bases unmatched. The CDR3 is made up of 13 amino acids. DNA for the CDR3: TGTGCCATCCAGGGGGCAGGCAATCAGCCCCAGCATTTT. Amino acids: CAIQGAGNQPQHF.

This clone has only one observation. For the CDR3, the DNA is TGTGCCAGCAGTGAGATTAGTCTCTCCAATGAGCAGTTCTTC. Translating it yields CASSEISLSNEQFF. This chain joins TRBV6-1 and TRBJ2-1, with D hard to call. Germline V gene data show CDR1 as MNHNS and CDR2 as SASEGT. V lost 3 bases to trimming and J lost 6 bases, with 12 bases between them. CDR3 length: 14 amino acids.

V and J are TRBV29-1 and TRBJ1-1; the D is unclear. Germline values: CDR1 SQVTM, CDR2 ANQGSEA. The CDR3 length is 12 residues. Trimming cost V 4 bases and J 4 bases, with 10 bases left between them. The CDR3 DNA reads TGCAGCGTTGCGGAATCGGGCACTGAAGCTTTCTTT. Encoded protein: CSVAESGTEAFF.

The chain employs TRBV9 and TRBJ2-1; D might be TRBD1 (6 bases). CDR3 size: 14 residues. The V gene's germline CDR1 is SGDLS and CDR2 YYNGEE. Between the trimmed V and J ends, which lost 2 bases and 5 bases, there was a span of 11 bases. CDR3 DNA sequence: TGTGCCAGCAGCGTGGGCCGGGACAACAATGAGCAGTTCTTC. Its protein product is CASSVGRDNNEQFF.

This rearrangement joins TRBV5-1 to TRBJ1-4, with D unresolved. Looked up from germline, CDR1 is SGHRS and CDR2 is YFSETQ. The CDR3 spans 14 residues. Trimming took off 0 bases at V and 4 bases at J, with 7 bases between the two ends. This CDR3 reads CASSLGGVNEKLFF. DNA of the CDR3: TGCGCCAGCAGCTTGGGGGGAGTTAATGAAAAACTGTTTTTT.

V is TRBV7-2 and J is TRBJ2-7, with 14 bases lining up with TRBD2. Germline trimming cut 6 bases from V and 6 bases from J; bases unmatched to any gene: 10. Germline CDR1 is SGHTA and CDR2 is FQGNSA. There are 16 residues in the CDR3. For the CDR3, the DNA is TGTGCCAGCAGACCGGGACTAGCGGGGGCCCCCGGCGAGCAGTACTTC. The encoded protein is CASRPGLAGAPGEQYF.

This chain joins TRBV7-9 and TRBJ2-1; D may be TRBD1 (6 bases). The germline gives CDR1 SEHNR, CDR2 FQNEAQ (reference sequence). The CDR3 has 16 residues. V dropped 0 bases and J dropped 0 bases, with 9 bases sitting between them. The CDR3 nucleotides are TGTGCCAGCAGCTTAGCGCTAGGGGGCTCCTACAATGAGCAGTTCTTC. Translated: CASSLALGGSYNEQFF.

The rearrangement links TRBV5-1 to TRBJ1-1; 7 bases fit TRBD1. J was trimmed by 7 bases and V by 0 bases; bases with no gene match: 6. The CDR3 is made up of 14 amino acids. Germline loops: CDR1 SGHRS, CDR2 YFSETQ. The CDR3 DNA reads TGCGCCAGCAGCTTGGAAGGGGGCGGAGGTGAAGCTTTCTTT. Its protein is CASSLEGGGGEAFF.

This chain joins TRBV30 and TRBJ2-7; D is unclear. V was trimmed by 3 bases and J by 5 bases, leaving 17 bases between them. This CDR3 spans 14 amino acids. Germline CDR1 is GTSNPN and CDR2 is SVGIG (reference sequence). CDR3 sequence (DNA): TGTGCCTGGAGGAGGTCAGGTAAAGGGAACGAGCAGTACTTC. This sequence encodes CAWRRSGKGNEQYF.

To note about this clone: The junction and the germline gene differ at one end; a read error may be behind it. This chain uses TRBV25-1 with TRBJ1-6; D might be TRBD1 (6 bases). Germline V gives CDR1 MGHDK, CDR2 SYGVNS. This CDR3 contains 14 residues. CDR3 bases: TGTACCAGCAGGGGCGGGACCTGGTATTCACCCCTCCACTTT. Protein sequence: CTSRGGTWYSPLHF.

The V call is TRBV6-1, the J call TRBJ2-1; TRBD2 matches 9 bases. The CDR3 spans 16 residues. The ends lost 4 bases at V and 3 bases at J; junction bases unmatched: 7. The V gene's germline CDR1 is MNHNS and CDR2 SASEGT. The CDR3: CASSGPSGGIYNEQFF. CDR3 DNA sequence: TGTGCCAGCAGTGGGCCGAGCGGGGGGATCTACAATGAGCAGTTCTTC.

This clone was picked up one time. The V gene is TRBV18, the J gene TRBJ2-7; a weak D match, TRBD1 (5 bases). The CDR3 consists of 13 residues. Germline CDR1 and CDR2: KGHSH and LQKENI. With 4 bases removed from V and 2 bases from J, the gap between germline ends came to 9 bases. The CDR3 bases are TGTGCCAGCTCACAGGGGTCTACCTACGAGCAGTACTTC. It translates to CASSQGSTYEQYF.

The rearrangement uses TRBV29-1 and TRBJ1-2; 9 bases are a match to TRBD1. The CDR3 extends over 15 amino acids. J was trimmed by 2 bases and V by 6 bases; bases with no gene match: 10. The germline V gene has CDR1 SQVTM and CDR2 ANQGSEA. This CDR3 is CSVVRTGASNYGYTF. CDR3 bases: TGCAGCGTCGTTAGGACAGGGGCGTCAAACTATGGCTACACCTTC.

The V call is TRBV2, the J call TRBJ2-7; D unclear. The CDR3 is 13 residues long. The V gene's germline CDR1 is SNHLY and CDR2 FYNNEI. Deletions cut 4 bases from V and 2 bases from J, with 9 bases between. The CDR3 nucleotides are TGTGCCAGCAGTGTTAGGGCAGCCTACGAGCAGTACTTC. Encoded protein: CASSVRAAYEQYF.

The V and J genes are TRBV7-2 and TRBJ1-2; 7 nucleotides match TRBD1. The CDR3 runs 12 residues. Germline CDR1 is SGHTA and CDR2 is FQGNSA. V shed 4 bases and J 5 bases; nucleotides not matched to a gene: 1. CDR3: CASSSGGYGYTF. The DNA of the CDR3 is TGTGCCAGCAGCTCAGGGGGTTATGGCTACACCTTC.

In nucleotides, the CDR3 is TGTGCCAGTAGTATAGGGACTAGCGGGTCGGGGCAGTTCTTC. Its translation is CASSIGTSGSGQFF. The chain combines TRBV19 with TRBJ2-1, with 11 bases lining up with TRBD2. The V and J ends lost 1 base and 12 bases, in that order; junction bases with no gene match: 5. There are 14 residues in the CDR3. Per germline, CDR1 LNHDA and CDR2 SQIVND (reference sequence).

CDR3 amino acids: CASSQEAGGTVSGELFF. In DNA, the CDR3 is TGCGCCAGCAGCCAAGAAGCGGGGGGGACTGTCTCCGGGGAGCTGTTTTTT. The chain recombines TRBV4-3 with TRBJ2-2; 10 positions match TRBD2. The CDR3 is 17 amino acids. CDR1 is LGHNA, CDR2 YSLEER, per germline. Losses at the gene ends were 0 bases for V and 6 bases for J; bases not matched to a gene: 7.

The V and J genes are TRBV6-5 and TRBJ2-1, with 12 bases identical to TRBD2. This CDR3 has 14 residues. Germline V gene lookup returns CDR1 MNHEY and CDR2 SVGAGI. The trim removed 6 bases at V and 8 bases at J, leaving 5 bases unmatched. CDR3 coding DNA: TGTGCCAGCAGACTAGCGGGGGGACGGGATGAGCAGTTCTTC. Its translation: CASRLAGGRDEQFF.

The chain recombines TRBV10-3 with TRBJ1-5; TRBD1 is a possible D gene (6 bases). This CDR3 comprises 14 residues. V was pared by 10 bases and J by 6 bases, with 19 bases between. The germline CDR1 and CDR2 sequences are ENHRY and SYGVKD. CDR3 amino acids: CATRRTEHGQPQHF. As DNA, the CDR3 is TGTGCCACCCGTCGGACAGAGCATGGTCAGCCCCAGCATTTT.